This T cell receptor (beta chain) comes out of a study of human T cells and chemical hapten exposure. Across the whole study: Donors were sensitized with 2% DPC on the upper inner arm. Alopecia areata, totalis or universalis was found in mostly female patients. Study-level points and caveats: There were significantly more large CDR3 similarity clusters among expanded TCRs than among controls.

The authors' processing: Individual samples carried between about 23,224 and 690,600 TCRs, with 80,000 to 100,000 as the median. From the RACE reads, TCRdb called clonotypes with MiXCR, one entry per CDR3 protein. The V and J calls and clone size come from TCRdb's table, not from the authors' own analysis. In the table there are approximately 50,000 distinct CDR3 sequences, approximately 10% of which are singletons. The germline gives CDR1 MGHRA, CDR2 YSYEKL. The ends lost 5 bases at V and 7 bases at J; junction bases unmatched: 11. This CDR3 is built from 16 residues. Time point given: pre-sensitization, week 0. Stated treatment: therapeutic diphenylcyclopropenone sensitization with weekly scalp DPC. Unfractionated whole blood yielded total RNA. Remarks on this clonotype: Its antigen is currently unknown.

This sequence was found in a woman younger than 45 with alopecia areata. Some clones in this sample may be carry-over from other donors' samples. The genes are TRBV4-1 and TRBJ1-6, with 7 positions matching TRBD1. Source: whole blood, taken in connection with sensitization to the hapten diphenylcyclopropenone (DPC). CDR3 bases: TGCGCCAGCAGCAGGGGGCCGCTCGAGGAAAATTCACCCCTCCACTTT. Its translation: CASSRGPLEENSPLHF.